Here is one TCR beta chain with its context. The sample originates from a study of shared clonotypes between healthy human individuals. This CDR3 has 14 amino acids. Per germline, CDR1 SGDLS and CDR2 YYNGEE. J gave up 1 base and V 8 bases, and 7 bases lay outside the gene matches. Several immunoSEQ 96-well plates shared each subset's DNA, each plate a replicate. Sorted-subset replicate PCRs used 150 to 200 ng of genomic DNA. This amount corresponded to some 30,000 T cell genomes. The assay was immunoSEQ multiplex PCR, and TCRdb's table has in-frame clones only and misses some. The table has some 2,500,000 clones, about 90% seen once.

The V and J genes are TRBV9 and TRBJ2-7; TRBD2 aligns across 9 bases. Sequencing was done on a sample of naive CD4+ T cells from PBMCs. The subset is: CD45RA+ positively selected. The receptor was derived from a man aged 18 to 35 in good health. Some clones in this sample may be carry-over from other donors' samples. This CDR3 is CASSLAGHSYEQYF. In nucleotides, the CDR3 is TGTGCCAGTTCCCTAGCGGGACATTCCTACGAGCAGTACTTC.